This T cell receptor (beta chain) was observed in a study of identical twins. Study results and caveats: Within beta out-of-frame sequences, the excess sharing observed between twins was weaker. Abundant beta clonotypes from cord blood had fewer insertions, unlike memory repertoires, which showed none.

This clonotype came up a few times. The antigen remains unidentified. The CDR3 spans 13 residues. The V and J ends lost 1 base and 11 bases, in that order; junction bases with no gene match: 5. Germline V gives CDR1 LGHDT, CDR2 YNNKEL (reference sequence). One entry per CDR3 protein results from TCRdb running MiXCR on the 5' RACE reads. Among 510,000 or so distinct CDR3 sequences listed, 13% to 15% were seen once. A further study also used this sample, focusing on yellow fever vaccine responses in identical twins.

Sample: CD4+ T cells sorted from blood. The clonotype originates from a young woman in good health. The gene calls are TRBV3-1 and TRBJ2-3, with 8 bases aligning to TRBD2. The DNA for the CDR3 is TGTGCCAGCAGCCAAGTAGCGGGACTTCGGCAGTATTTT. Protein product: CASSQVAGLRQYF.